This entry concerns a single TCR beta chain. The entry originates in a study of shared clonotypes between healthy human individuals. Positively selected for CCR7, the CD45RO-negative cells used as naive CD8 cells excluded terminally differentiated effector memory CD45RA+ cells. The data were produced by immunoSEQ multiplex PCR, yet TCRdb's version contains in-frame clones alone and is incomplete. Of around 1.9 million clones in the sample, about 93% were seen once. The sequencing input was naive CD8+ T cells from PBMCs. The source of this sequence is a man between 18 and 35 years old in good health. Some clones in this sample may be carry-over from other donors' samples.

CDR3 in amino acids: CASSYDRGRSTEAFF. The CDR3 DNA is TGTGCCAGCAGTTACGATCGGGGGCGTTCCACTGAAGCTTTCTTT. The V gene is TRBV6-5, the J gene TRBJ1-1; D may be TRBD1 (6 bases). Between the trimmed V and J ends, which lost 2 bases and 4 bases, there was a span of 14 bases. CDR1 is MNHEY, CDR2 SVGAGI, per germline. The CDR3 is 15 residues long.